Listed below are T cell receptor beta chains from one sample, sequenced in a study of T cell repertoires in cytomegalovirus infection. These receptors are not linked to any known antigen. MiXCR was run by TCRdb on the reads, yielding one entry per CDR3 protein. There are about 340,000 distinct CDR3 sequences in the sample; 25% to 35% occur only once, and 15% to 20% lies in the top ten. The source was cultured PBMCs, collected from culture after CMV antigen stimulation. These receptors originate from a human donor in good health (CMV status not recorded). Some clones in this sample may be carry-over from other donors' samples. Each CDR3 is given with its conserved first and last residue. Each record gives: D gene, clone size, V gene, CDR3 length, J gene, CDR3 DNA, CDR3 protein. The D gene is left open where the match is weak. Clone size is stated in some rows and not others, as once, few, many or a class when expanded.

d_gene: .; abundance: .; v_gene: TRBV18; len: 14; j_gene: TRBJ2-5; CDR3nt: TGTGCCAGCCGCACAGGGTCTGGCCAAGAGACCCAGTACTTC; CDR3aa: CASRTGSGQETQYF
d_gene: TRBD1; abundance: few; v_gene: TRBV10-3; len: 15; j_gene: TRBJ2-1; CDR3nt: TGTGCCATCAAGCCGGGACAGGGGTTCAGCAATGAGCAGTTCTTC; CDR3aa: CAIKPGQGFSNEQFF
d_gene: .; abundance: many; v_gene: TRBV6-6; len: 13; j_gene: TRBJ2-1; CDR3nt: TGTGCCAGCAGAGGAGGGGGATTTGGTGAGCAGTTCTTC; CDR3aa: CASRGGGFGEQFF
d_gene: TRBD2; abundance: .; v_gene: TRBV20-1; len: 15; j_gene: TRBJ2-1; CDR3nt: TGCAGTGCTAGAGTTAGCGGGGGGATTAACAATGAGCAGTTCTTC; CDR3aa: CSARVSGGINNEQFF
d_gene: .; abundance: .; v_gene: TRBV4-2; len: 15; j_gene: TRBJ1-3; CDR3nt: TGTGCCAGCAGCCAGGACGGGACTTTTGGAAACACCATATATTTT; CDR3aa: CASSQDGTFGNTIYF
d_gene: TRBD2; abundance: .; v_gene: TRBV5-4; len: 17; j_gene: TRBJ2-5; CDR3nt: TGTGCCAGCAGCTTGCGGACTAGCGGGGAAGGGGGGGAGACCCAGTACTTC; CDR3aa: CASSLRTSGEGGETQYF
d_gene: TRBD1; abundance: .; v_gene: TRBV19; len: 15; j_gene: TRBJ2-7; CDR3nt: TGTGCCAGTACCCCGGGACAGGCGCTCTCCTACGAGCAGTACTTC; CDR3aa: CASTPGQALSYEQYF
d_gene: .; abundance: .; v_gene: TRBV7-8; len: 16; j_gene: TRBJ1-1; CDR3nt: TGTGCCAGCAGCCTAACTCTCCGGAAAGAGAACACTGAAGCTTTCTTT; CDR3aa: CASSLTLRKENTEAFF
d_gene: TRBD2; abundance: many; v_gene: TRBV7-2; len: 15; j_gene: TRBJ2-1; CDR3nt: TGTGCCAGCAATCCACTAGCGGGAGGGCCGGGTGAGCAGTTCTTC; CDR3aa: CASNPLAGGPGEQFF
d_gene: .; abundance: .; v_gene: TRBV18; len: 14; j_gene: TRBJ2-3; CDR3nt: TGTGCCAGCTCACCAACCTCTAGCACAGATACGCAGTATTTT; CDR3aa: CASSPTSSTDTQYF
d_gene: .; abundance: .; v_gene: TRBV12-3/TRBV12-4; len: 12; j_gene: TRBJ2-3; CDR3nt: TGTGCCAGCAGCCAGGGACCCCGCACGCAGTATTTT; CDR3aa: CASSQGPRTQYF
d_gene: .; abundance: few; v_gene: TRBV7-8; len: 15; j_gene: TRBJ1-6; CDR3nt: TGTGCCAGCAGCCAGATCCCTGGAGGGGATTCACCCCTCCACTTT; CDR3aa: CASSQIPGGDSPLHF
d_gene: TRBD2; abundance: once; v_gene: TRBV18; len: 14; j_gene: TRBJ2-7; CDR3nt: TGTGCCAGCTCACCAGCTAGCGGGAGCGACGAGCAGTACTTC; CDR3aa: CASSPASGSDEQYF
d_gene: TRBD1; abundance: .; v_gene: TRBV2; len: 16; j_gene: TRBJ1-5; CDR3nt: TGTGCCAGCAGGGACACAGGGGGCTTTAGCAATCAGCCCCAGCATTTT; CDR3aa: CASRDTGGFSNQPQHF
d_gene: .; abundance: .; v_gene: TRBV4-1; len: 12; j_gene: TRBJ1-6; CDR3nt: TGCGCCAGCAGCCAAGCTAAAGGGGCCCTCCACTTT; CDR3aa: CASSQAKGALHF
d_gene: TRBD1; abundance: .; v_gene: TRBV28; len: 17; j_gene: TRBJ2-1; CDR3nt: TGTGCCAGCAGTTTTGGTGAGGGGGCGCTGTATTACAATGAGCAGTTCTTC; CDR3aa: CASSFGEGALYYNEQFF
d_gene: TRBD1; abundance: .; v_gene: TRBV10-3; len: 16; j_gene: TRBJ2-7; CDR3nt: TGTGCCATCACCCGACCGAAGGGACAGGGGGCCTACGAGCAGTACTTC; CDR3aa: CAITRPKGQGAYEQYF
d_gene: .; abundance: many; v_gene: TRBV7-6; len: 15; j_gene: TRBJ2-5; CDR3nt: TGTGCCAGCAGCTTAAGGGGAATCGGGGCGGAGACCCAGTACTTC; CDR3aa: CASSLRGIGAETQYF
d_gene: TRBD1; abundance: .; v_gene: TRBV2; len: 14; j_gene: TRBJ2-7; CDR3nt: TGTGCCAGCAGTGGGGACAGGGGGCTGTACGAGCAGTACTTC; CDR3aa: CASSGDRGLYEQYF
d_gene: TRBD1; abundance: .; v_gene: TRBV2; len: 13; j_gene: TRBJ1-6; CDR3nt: TGTGCCAGCAAGACAGGGAGCAATTCACCCCTCCACTTT; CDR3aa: CASKTGSNSPLHF
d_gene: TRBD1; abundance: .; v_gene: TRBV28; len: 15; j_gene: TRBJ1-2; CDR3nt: TGTGCCAGCAGCCCGGGACAGGAAGCTAACTATGGCTACACCTTC; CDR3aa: CASSPGQEANYGYTF
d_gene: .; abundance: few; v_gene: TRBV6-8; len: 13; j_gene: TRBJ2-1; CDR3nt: TGTGCCAGCAGTTACTCCGGGACGTATGAGCAGTTCTTC; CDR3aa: CASSYSGTYEQFF
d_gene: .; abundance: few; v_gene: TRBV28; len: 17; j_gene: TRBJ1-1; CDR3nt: TGTGCCAGCAGTTTAGAACTAGGGAGTTGGTATGACACTGAAGCTTTCTTT; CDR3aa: CASSLELGSWYDTEAFF
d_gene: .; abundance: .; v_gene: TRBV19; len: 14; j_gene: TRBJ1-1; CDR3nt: TGTGCCAGTAGTACCGGAGGCGGGACCACTGAAGCTTTCTTT; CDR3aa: CASSTGGGTTEAFF
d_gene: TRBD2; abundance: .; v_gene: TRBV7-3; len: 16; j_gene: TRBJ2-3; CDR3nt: TGTGCCAGCAGCCCAACCGGGACTAGCGGCTCAGATACGCAGTATTTT; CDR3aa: CASSPTGTSGSDTQYF
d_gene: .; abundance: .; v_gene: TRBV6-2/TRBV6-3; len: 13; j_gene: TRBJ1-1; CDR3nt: TGTGCCAGCAGCAGGGAGTCCCTCGAGGATGCTTTCTTT; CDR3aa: CASSRESLEDAFF
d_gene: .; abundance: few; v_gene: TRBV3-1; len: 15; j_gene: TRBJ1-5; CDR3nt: TGTGCCAGCAGCCCCACAGTAGGCGTCCGTCAGCCCCAGCATTTT; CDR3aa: CASSPTVGVRQPQHF
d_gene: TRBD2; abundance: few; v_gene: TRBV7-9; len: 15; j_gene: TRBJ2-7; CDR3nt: TGTGCCAGCAGCCCTCGGACTAGCGGAGACTACGAGCAGTACTTC; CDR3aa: CASSPRTSGDYEQYF
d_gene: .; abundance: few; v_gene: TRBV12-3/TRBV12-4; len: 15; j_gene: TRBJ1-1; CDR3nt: TGTGCCAGCAGTCCCGAAGGGGAGGGTGACACTGAAGCTTTCTTT; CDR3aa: CASSPEGEGDTEAFF
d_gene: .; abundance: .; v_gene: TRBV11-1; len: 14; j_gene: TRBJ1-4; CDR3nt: TGTGCCAGCAGCCCCGGACAGTGGGGTGAAAAACTGTTTTTT; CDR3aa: CASSPGQWGEKLFF
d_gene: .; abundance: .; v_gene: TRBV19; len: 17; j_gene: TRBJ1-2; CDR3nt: TGTGCCAGTAGTAAAGGACATCCGCAAGCTACTAACTATGGCTACACCTTC; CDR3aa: CASSKGHPQATNYGYTF
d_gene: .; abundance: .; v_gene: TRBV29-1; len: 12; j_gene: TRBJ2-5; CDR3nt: TGCAGCGTTAAGACAGAGGCAGAGACCCAGTACTTC; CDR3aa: CSVKTEAETQYF
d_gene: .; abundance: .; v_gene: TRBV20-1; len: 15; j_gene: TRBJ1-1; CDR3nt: TGCAGTGCTAGACGGGCAGGCGAAATGAACACTGAAGCTTTCTTT; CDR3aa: CSARRAGEMNTEAFF
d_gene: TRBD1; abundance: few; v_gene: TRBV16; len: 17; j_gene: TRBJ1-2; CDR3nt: TGTGCCAGCAGCCAAGGGACAGGGATCACATTAGGCTATGGCTACACCTTC; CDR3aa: CASSQGTGITLGYGYTF
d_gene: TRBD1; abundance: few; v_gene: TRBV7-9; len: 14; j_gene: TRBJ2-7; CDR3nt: TGTGCCAGCAGCTTTCCGGGACAGCCTTACGAGCAGTACTTC; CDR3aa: CASSFPGQPYEQYF
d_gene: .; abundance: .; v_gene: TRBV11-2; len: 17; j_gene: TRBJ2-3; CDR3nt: TGTGCCAGCAGCTTAGTGCCCAGGGGGGCGCGTCCAGATACGCAGTATTTT; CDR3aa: CASSLVPRGARPDTQYF
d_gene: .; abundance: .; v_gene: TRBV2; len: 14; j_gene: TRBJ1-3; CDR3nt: TGTGCCAGCAGGAGGCAGAGCTCTGGAAACACCATATATTTT; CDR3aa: CASRRQSSGNTIYF
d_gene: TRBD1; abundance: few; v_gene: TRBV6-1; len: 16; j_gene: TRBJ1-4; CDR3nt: TGTGCCAGCAGCCCCGGGACAGGCACAACTAATGAAAAACTGTTTTTT; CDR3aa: CASSPGTGTTNEKLFF
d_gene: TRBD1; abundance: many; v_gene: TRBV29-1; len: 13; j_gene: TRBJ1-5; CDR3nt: TGCAGCGTCCTGGGACAGCCCAATCAGCCCCAGCATTTT; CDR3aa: CSVLGQPNQPQHF
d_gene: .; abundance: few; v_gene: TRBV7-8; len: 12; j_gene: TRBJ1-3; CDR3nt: TGTGCCAGCAAAGGGGCTGGAAACACCATATATTTT; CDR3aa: CASKGAGNTIYF
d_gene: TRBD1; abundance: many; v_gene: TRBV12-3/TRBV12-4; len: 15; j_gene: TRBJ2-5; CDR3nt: TGTGCCAGCAGTTTTGGCACAGGGGGCGAAGAGACCCAGTACTTC; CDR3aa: CASSFGTGGEETQYF
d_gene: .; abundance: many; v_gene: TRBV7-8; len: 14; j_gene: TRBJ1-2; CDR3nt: TGTGCCAGCAGCTCCCGGGCAGCTAACTATGGCTACACCTTC; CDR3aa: CASSSRAANYGYTF
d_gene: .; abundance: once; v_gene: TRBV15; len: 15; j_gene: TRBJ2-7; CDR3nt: TGTGCCACCAGCAGAGATCCGGGGAGCTCCTACGAGCAGTACTTC; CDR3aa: CATSRDPGSSYEQYF
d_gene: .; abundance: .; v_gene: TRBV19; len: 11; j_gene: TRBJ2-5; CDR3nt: TGTGCCAGTAGTATCCACGAGACCCAGTACTTC; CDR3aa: CASSIHETQYF
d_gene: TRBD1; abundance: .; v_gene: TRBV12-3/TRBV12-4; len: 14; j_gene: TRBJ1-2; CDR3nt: TGTGCCAGCAGTTTTGGACAGGGGACGGATGGCTACACCTTC; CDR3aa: CASSFGQGTDGYTF